This T cell receptor (beta chain) was obtained from a study of blood T cell repertoires in COVID-19. On the study more broadly: Sites in the United States, Italy and Spain provided acute and convalescent COVID-19 samples.

V was trimmed by 0 bases and J by 0 bases, leaving 8 bases between them. The CDR3 is 16 residues long. The V gene's germline CDR1 is MNHNS and CDR2 SASEGT. Profiled with immunoSEQ multiplex PCR; TCRdb holds only in-frame clones, not every one. There are some 210,000 clones in the sample; about 76% occur only once, and more than 8.5% lies in the top ten. Adults between about 18 and 89 years of age took part from fewer than 30 US areas. Sample: PBMCs or T cells enriched from blood (not recorded which). The source of this sequence is a woman in her fifties or sixties with acute COVID-19. The gene calls are TRBV6-1 and TRBJ1-4; no clear D. Written as DNA, the CDR3 is TGTGCCAGCAGTGAAGCGAGGGTGTCAACTAATGAAAAACTGTTTTTT. Protein: CASSEARVSTNEKLFF.